One and the same sample provided the 7 T cell receptor beta chains below, sequenced in a study of PD-L1 blockade in urothelial cancer. Time point here: pretreatment peripheral blood. Libraries were prepared by immunoSEQ multiplex PCR; TCRdb keeps only in-frame clonotypes and omits some of them. This repertoire shows 70,000 to 75,000 clones, almost 90% found once; its top ten account for more than 3.5%. The material was PBMCs, obtained around atezolizumab (anti-PD-L1) treatment. These TCRs come from a man between 70 and 80 years old with urothelial cancer.

This chain connects TRBV28 to TRBJ2-7; 10 bases line up with TRBD1. CDR1 MDHEN and CDR2 SYDVKM come from the germline V gene. The V and J ends lost 7 bases and 4 bases, in that order; junction bases with no gene match: 10. This CDR3 region has 15 residues. The CDR3 sequence is CASTEPVGQGYEQYF. The CDR3 DNA follows: TGTGCCAGCACCGAGCCCGTGGGACAGGGGTACGAGCAGTACTTC.

The chain recombines TRBV5-6 with TRBJ1-5; TRBD1 matches 7 bases. Germline-derived CDR1 and CDR2 are SGHDT and YYEEEE. This CDR3 has 15 amino acids. Trimming at V came to 0 bases and at J to 4 bases, leaving 4 bases not matched to a gene. DNA of the CDR3: TGTGCCAGCAGCTTGGTCGGACAGGCTAATCAGCCCCAGCATTTT. The encoded protein is CASSLVGQANQPQHF.

The CDR3 nucleotides read TGTGCCAGCAGGGTAGGACTAGCTGCGAGGAATGAGCAGTTCTTC. It encodes CASRVGLAARNEQFF. The rearrangement uses TRBV28 and TRBJ2-1; 8 bases line up with TRBD2. Germline V gene data show CDR1 as MDHEN and CDR2 as SYDVKM. Trimming at V came to 6 bases and at J to 7 bases, leaving 11 bases not matched to a gene. This CDR3 is built from 15 residues.

This sequence joins TRBV10-3 and TRBJ1-1, with TRBD1 matching over 7 bases. Per germline, CDR1 ENHRY and CDR2 SYGVKD. CDR3 length equals 13 residues. Unmatched junction bases numbered 5, after V lost 7 bases and J lost 3 bases. CDR3 sequence (DNA): TGTGCCATCACAGGCAGGGGGGACACTGAAGCTTTCTTT. This sequence encodes CAITGRGDTEAFF.

The CDR3 loop is CASSAGTSGSFKGFGTGELFF. CDR3 in DNA: TGTGCCAGCAGCGCAGGGACTAGCGGGAGCTTTAAAGGATTTGGGACCGGGGAGCTGTTTTTT. The chain uses TRBV9 and TRBJ2-2, with 14 positions matching TRBD2. The CDR3 has 21 amino acids. Germline lookup yields CDR1 SGDLS and CDR2 YYNGEE. J lost 5 bases, V lost 3 bases, and 18 bases had no gene match.

The rearrangement links TRBV11-2 to TRBJ2-7; 8 positions match TRBD1. The V gene end was trimmed by 5 bases and the J gene end by 5 bases; junction bases not matched to a gene: 11. Germline V gene data show CDR1 as SGHAT and CDR2 as FQNNGV. The CDR3 is 15 residues long. The DNA for the CDR3 is TGTGCCAGCAGCCTCAGGGGGCAGCTCTACGACGAGCAGTACTTC. It translates to CASSLRGQLYDEQYF.

The J gene is TRBJ1-3, the V gene TRBV6-6; TRBD1 might be the D (6 bases). Per germline, CDR1 MNHNY and CDR2 SVGAGI (reference sequence). Trimming removed 1 base from V and 1 base from J, with 8 bases in between. This CDR3 region has 15 residues. CDR3 loop: CASSYFTGSGNTIYF. The CDR3 nucleotides are TGTGCCAGCAGTTACTTTACAGGGTCTGGAAACACCATATATTTT.